This T cell receptor beta chain comes out of a study of blood T cell repertoires in COVID-19. Turning to the study itself: Acute-phase and convalescent COVID-19 samples originated in the United States, Italy and Spain.

In the study's own analysis: How many nucleated cells were present was estimated from reference gene primer amplification. Some clones are missing from TCRdb's copy, which holds only in-frame ones; the method was immunoSEQ multiplex PCR. V and J calls and clone size are as listed in that table; D and trimming were resolved from the DNA. The top ten clones hold around 7.5% of a sample with hundreds of thousands of clones, roughly 80% of them seen once. Trimming took 5 bases from V and 0 from J; bases not matched to a gene: 15. The CDR3 runs 21 residues. The germline V gene has CDR1 LNHDA and CDR2 SQIVND (reference sequence). Enrolled during active infection, Seattle patients were then followed longitudinally.

Material: peripheral blood. The rearrangement uses TRBV19 and TRBJ2-1, with 14 bases identical to TRBD2. The clonotype originates from an elderly woman with COVID-19, enrolled during active disease. The CDR3, as DNA: TGTGCCAGTAGTTCAATCGGACTAGCGGGAGGAGTGGGCCACTCCTACAATGAGCAGTTCTTC. This translates into CASSSIGLAGGVGHSYNEQFF.